The rows below give T cell receptor beta chains drawn from one sample of a study of blood T cell repertoires in COVID-19. The data were produced by immunoSEQ multiplex PCR, yet TCRdb's version contains in-frame clones alone and is incomplete. The sample consists of about 39,000 clones, approximately 88% of them appearing once. The sequenced sample consisted of peripheral blood. The receptor source for this set is a man aged 45-65 years with active or convalescent COVID-19. Both conserved end residues are part of each CDR3. The order of the fields is D gene, V gene, clone size, J gene, CDR3 DNA, CDR3 protein. A D gene is named only where the DNA matches it firmly. Size is omitted from some rows. Given values are once, few, many or a class for expanded clones.

d_call: -
v_call: TRBV5-4
clone_size: -
j_call: TRBJ2-2
cdr3_nt: TGTGCCAGCAGCTTGTCTGCAGGGCCCCCCTACACCGGGGAGCTGTTTTTT
cdr3_aa: CASSLSAGPPYTGELFF

d_call: TRBD2
v_call: TRBV6-1
clone_size: few
j_call: TRBJ2-1
cdr3_nt: TGTGCCAGCAGTGTAGCGGGGGGGCGTGAGCAGTTCTTC
cdr3_aa: CASSVAGGREQFF

d_call: TRBD1
v_call: TRBV18
clone_size: -
j_call: TRBJ1-3
cdr3_nt: TGTGCCAGCTCACCTCTGACAGGGATTGCTTCAAACACCATATATTTT
cdr3_aa: CASSPLTGIASNTIYF

d_call: TRBD1
v_call: TRBV15
clone_size: -
j_call: TRBJ1-5
cdr3_nt: TGTGCCACAGGGGGCTCGAGCAATCAGCCCCAGCATTTT
cdr3_aa: CATGGSSNQPQHF

d_call: -
v_call: TRBV4-1
clone_size: -
j_call: TRBJ2-1
cdr3_nt: TGCGCCAGCAGCCAAGGTACAGGCTTAGGTGAGCAGTTCTTC
cdr3_aa: CASSQGTGLGEQFF

d_call: -
v_call: TRBV11-2
clone_size: -
j_call: TRBJ1-1
cdr3_nt: TGTGCCAGCAGCTTACAGGGGAACACTGAAGCTTTCTTT
cdr3_aa: CASSLQGNTEAFF

d_call: -
v_call: TRBV19
clone_size: -
j_call: TRBJ1-2
cdr3_nt: TGTGCCAGTTCCAGGGGCGGTGGCTACACCTTC
cdr3_aa: CASSRGGGYTF

d_call: -
v_call: TRBV2
clone_size: -
j_call: TRBJ1-1
cdr3_nt: TGTGCCAGCAGTGAACAAGCAGGGCAGACTTTCTTT
cdr3_aa: CASSEQAGQTFF

d_call: -
v_call: TRBV5-4
clone_size: -
j_call: TRBJ2-2
cdr3_nt: TGTGCCAGCAGCACACACAGTTACAGCACCGGGGAGCTGTTTTTT
cdr3_aa: CASSTHSYSTGELFF

d_call: -
v_call: TRBV19
clone_size: -
j_call: TRBJ1-4
cdr3_nt: TGTGCCAGCCTCGACGGAGGACCTAATGAAAAACTGTTTTTT
cdr3_aa: CASLDGGPNEKLFF

d_call: TRBD2
v_call: TRBV29-1
clone_size: few
j_call: TRBJ2-5
cdr3_nt: TGCAGCGTTGAATTCCCCGAGACTAGCGGGGGCGAGACCCAGTACTTC
cdr3_aa: CSVEFPETSGGETQYF

d_call: TRBD1
v_call: TRBV3-1/TRBV3-2
clone_size: -
j_call: TRBJ2-3
cdr3_nt: TGTGCCAGCAGCCCGAGGGGGCGCGGAGGTACAGATACGCAGTATTTT
cdr3_aa: CASSPRGRGGTDTQYF

d_call: -
v_call: TRBV5-1
clone_size: -
j_call: TRBJ1-2
cdr3_nt: TGCGCCAGCAGCTTGGTGGCGGGCTCCAACTATGGCTACACCTTC
cdr3_aa: CASSLVAGSNYGYTF

d_call: -
v_call: TRBV7-8
clone_size: -
j_call: TRBJ2-7
cdr3_nt: TGTGCCAGCAGCTCTAGCGTTCACTACGAGCAGTACTTC
cdr3_aa: CASSSSVHYEQYF

d_call: -
v_call: TRBV4-1
clone_size: once
j_call: TRBJ1-5
cdr3_nt: TGCGCCAGCAGCCAAGAACAGGGCCGTATCGGTCAGCCCCAGCATTTT
cdr3_aa: CASSQEQGRIGQPQHF

d_call: -
v_call: TRBV25-1
clone_size: -
j_call: TRBJ1-1
cdr3_nt: TGTGCCAGCAGTGAATTGTGGGGCGGCACTGAAGCTTTCTTT
cdr3_aa: CASSELWGGTEAFF

d_call: -
v_call: TRBV11-3
clone_size: -
j_call: TRBJ2-1
cdr3_nt: TGTGCCAGCAGCTTAGGATACAGCGGGGAGCAGTTCTTC
cdr3_aa: CASSLGYSGEQFF

d_call: -
v_call: TRBV11-2
clone_size: -
j_call: TRBJ2-2
cdr3_nt: TGTGCCAGCAGCCCCCTACCCGGACACTTTGTACCCGGGGAGCTGTTTTTT
cdr3_aa: CASSPLPGHFVPGELFF

d_call: -
v_call: TRBV14
clone_size: -
j_call: TRBJ2-5
cdr3_nt: TGTGCCAGCAGCCAAGATCTGGGGAGAAGCAGAGAGACCCAGTACTTC
cdr3_aa: CASSQDLGRSRETQYF

d_call: -
v_call: TRBV30
clone_size: -
j_call: TRBJ1-2
cdr3_nt: TGTGCCTGGAGTGTAAGTCCCGGTGGGCAGGGCTACACCTTC
cdr3_aa: CAWSVSPGGQGYTF

d_call: TRBD1
v_call: TRBV9
clone_size: -
j_call: TRBJ1-2
cdr3_nt: TGTGCCAGCAGCAAGGACCCGGGACAGGGGTATGGCTACACCTTC
cdr3_aa: CASSKDPGQGYGYTF

d_call: -
v_call: TRBV5-6
clone_size: -
j_call: TRBJ1-2
cdr3_nt: TGTGCCAGCAGCTCTGACAGCCGTAGGAACTATGGCTACACCTTC
cdr3_aa: CASSSDSRRNYGYTF

d_call: TRBD1
v_call: TRBV5-4
clone_size: -
j_call: TRBJ1-6
cdr3_nt: TGTGCCAGCAGCTTCAGGGGGCGAGGTTCACCCCTCCACTTT
cdr3_aa: CASSFRGRGSPLHF

d_call: TRBD1
v_call: TRBV27
clone_size: -
j_call: TRBJ1-2
cdr3_nt: TGTGCCAGCAGTTTAAAGGGGGCCGACTATGGCTACACCTTC
cdr3_aa: CASSLKGADYGYTF

d_call: TRBD1
v_call: TRBV5-1
clone_size: -
j_call: TRBJ2-7
cdr3_nt: TGCGCCAGCAGCCGGGACAGCAAGTACGAGCAGTACTTC
cdr3_aa: CASSRDSKYEQYF

d_call: TRBD1
v_call: TRBV9
clone_size: -
j_call: TRBJ1-6
cdr3_nt: TGTGCCAGCAGCCTGGGACAGGGTTACTCACCCCTCCACTTT
cdr3_aa: CASSLGQGYSPLHF

d_call: -
v_call: TRBV10-3
clone_size: -
j_call: TRBJ2-7
cdr3_nt: TGTGCCATCAGTGGGACAGAGACCTACGAGCAGTACTTC
cdr3_aa: CAISGTETYEQYF

d_call: -
v_call: TRBV27
clone_size: few
j_call: TRBJ1-1
cdr3_nt: TGTGCCAGCAGTTCCCACAGGGAGAACACTGAAGCTTTCTTT
cdr3_aa: CASSSHRENTEAFF

d_call: -
v_call: TRBV9
clone_size: -
j_call: TRBJ1-2
cdr3_nt: TGTGCCAGCGCCAAGGGACTCCTTTCGGATGGCTACACCTTC
cdr3_aa: CASAKGLLSDGYTF

d_call: -
v_call: TRBV5-1
clone_size: -
j_call: TRBJ2-7
cdr3_nt: TGCGCCAGCAGCTTGGATGGCCACCAGGGTAGCGAGCAGTACTTC
cdr3_aa: CASSLDGHQGSEQYF

d_call: -
v_call: TRBV5-8
clone_size: -
j_call: TRBJ2-2
cdr3_nt: TGTGCCAGCCAGTTTGAGGGCCTTAACACCGGGGAGCTGTTTTTT
cdr3_aa: CASQFEGLNTGELFF

d_call: TRBD2
v_call: TRBV6-2/TRBV6-3
clone_size: -
j_call: TRBJ2-7
cdr3_nt: TGTGCCAGCAGTTACTCGACTAGCGGCTACGAGCAGTACTTC
cdr3_aa: CASSYSTSGYEQYF

d_call: TRBD2
v_call: TRBV2
clone_size: once
j_call: TRBJ2-1
cdr3_nt: TGTGCCAGCAGTGCATACCAAGTGGGGCTAGCGGGGAATGAGCAGTTCTTC
cdr3_aa: CASSAYQVGLAGNEQFF

d_call: -
v_call: TRBV24-1
clone_size: -
j_call: TRBJ2-2
cdr3_nt: TGTGCCACCAGAGGACAGAACACCGGGGAGCTGTTTTTT
cdr3_aa: CATRGQNTGELFF

d_call: -
v_call: TRBV14
clone_size: once
j_call: TRBJ1-1
cdr3_nt: TGTGCCAGCAGCCAAGCTGGGCTGAGGAACACTGAAGCTTTCTTT
cdr3_aa: CASSQAGLRNTEAFF

d_call: TRBD1
v_call: TRBV6-5
clone_size: once
j_call: TRBJ1-6
cdr3_nt: TGTGCCAGCTCCGAAACAGGGGGCATAATTTCACCCCTCCACTTT
cdr3_aa: CASSETGGIISPLHF

d_call: -
v_call: TRBV1
clone_size: few
j_call: TRBJ2-5
cdr3_nt: TGCACCAGACGGACTCTTCCCAAGACCCAGTACTTC
cdr3_aa: CTRRTLPKTQYF

d_call: TRBD2
v_call: TRBV6-5
clone_size: -
j_call: TRBJ2-2
cdr3_nt: TGTGCCAGCAGGACGGGGGGTGGTGTCGGGGAGCTGTTTTTT
cdr3_aa: CASRTGGGVGELFF

d_call: TRBD1
v_call: TRBV5-1
clone_size: once
j_call: TRBJ1-2
cdr3_nt: TGCGCCAGCAGCGCGGACAGGGGGTCGGATGGCTACACCTTC
cdr3_aa: CASSADRGSDGYTF

d_call: -
v_call: TRBV18
clone_size: -
j_call: TRBJ1-6
cdr3_nt: TGTGCCAGCTCACCAGACAGTACTAATTCACCCCTCCACTTT
cdr3_aa: CASSPDSTNSPLHF

d_call: -
v_call: TRBV4-1
clone_size: few
j_call: TRBJ2-6
cdr3_nt: TGCGCCAGCAGCCAAGTTCAAGCCGGGGCCAACGTCCTGACTTTC
cdr3_aa: CASSQVQAGANVLTF

d_call: -
v_call: TRBV11-2
clone_size: -
j_call: TRBJ2-1
cdr3_nt: TGTGCCAGCAGCTTTAGGGACAACTCCTACAATGAGCAGTTCTTC
cdr3_aa: CASSFRDNSYNEQFF

d_call: TRBD2
v_call: TRBV5-1
clone_size: few
j_call: TRBJ2-7
cdr3_nt: TGCGCCAGCAGCTTGTCAGCGGGGGCCTACTACGAGCAGTACTTC
cdr3_aa: CASSLSAGAYYEQYF

d_call: TRBD1
v_call: TRBV5-4
clone_size: -
j_call: TRBJ1-1
cdr3_nt: TGTGCCAGCAGCGAAGGACAGGGGGCGAGGCAGAACACTGAAGCTTTCTTT
cdr3_aa: CASSEGQGARQNTEAFF

d_call: -
v_call: TRBV7-9
clone_size: -
j_call: TRBJ1-2
cdr3_nt: TGTGCCAGCATCCCCGGACCGGGGAACTATGGCTACACCTTC
cdr3_aa: CASIPGPGNYGYTF

d_call: -
v_call: TRBV3-1/TRBV3-2
clone_size: -
j_call: TRBJ1-2
cdr3_nt: TGTGCCAGCAGCCCACAGGTACACTATGGCTACACCTTC
cdr3_aa: CASSPQVHYGYTF

d_call: TRBD2
v_call: TRBV9
clone_size: -
j_call: TRBJ2-2
cdr3_nt: TGTGCCAGCAGCGCGAGCGGGGGGGCCGGGGAGCTGTTTTTT
cdr3_aa: CASSASGGAGELFF

d_call: -
v_call: TRBV19
clone_size: once
j_call: TRBJ1-4
cdr3_nt: TGTGCCAGTAGTATAGGGGGCCGTGCAACTAATGAAAAACTGTTTTTT
cdr3_aa: CASSIGGRATNEKLFF

d_call: TRBD2
v_call: TRBV5-8
clone_size: -
j_call: TRBJ2-1
cdr3_nt: TGTGCCAGCAGCCTGGGACTAGCGGGGGGTTTAGGTGAGCAGTTCTTC
cdr3_aa: CASSLGLAGGLGEQFF

d_call: TRBD1
v_call: TRBV7-2
clone_size: -
j_call: TRBJ1-5
cdr3_nt: TGTGCCAGCAGCTTAGAGGGACAGGGAAATCAGCCCCAGCATTTT
cdr3_aa: CASSLEGQGNQPQHF

d_call: TRBD1
v_call: TRBV5-4
clone_size: -
j_call: TRBJ1-6
cdr3_nt: TGTGCCAGCAGCTCTCCGGACAGGGGATTTTATTCACCCCTCCACTTT
cdr3_aa: CASSSPDRGFYSPLHF

d_call: TRBD1
v_call: TRBV5-4
clone_size: once
j_call: TRBJ1-2
cdr3_nt: TGTGCCAGCATCCATAGGGGGCAGGGAGGAGGGAATGGCTACACCTTC
cdr3_aa: CASIHRGQGGGNGYTF

d_call: -
v_call: TRBV7-3
clone_size: once
j_call: TRBJ1-4
cdr3_nt: TGTGCCAGCAGCGCTTCAGGCGCAACTAATGAAAAACTGTTTTTT
cdr3_aa: CASSASGATNEKLFF